These 25 T cell receptor beta chains share one sample of origin, sequenced in a study of blood T cell repertoires in COVID-19. This table comes from immunoSEQ multiplex PCR, and its TCRdb copy is limited to in-frame clones, with some not included. This sample carries some 220,000 clones, less than 85% of them seen once, and the ten largest clones take 7.2%. Sequencing used peripheral blood. These TCRs come from a woman between 70 and 85 years old with acute or convalescent COVID-19.

This chain uses TRBV5-1 with TRBJ2-5; 12 bases map to TRBD2. The germline gives CDR1 SGHRS, CDR2 YFSETQ. V shed 3 bases and J 2 bases; nucleotides not matched to a gene: 5. The CDR3 has 16 residues. The CDR3 coding sequence is TGCGCCAGCAGCTCCCTACTAGCGGGGGGACAAGAGACCCAGTACTTC. Its translation: CASSSLLAGGQETQYF.

The chain has TRBV5-6 and TRBJ2-2, with D possibly being TRBD2 (6 bases). CDR3 size: 15 residues. Per germline, CDR1 SGHDT and CDR2 YYEEEE. V dropped 0 bases and J dropped 8 bases, with 14 bases sitting between them. CDR3 DNA sequence: TGTGCCAGCAGCTTGGGCGGGGTTGTTACAGGGGAGCTGTTTTTT. Amino acids: CASSLGGVVTGELFF.

The gene calls are TRBV25-1 and TRBJ1-2; D might be TRBD1 (6 bases). Trimming shortened V by 1 base and J by 2 bases, and 11 bases separated the two germline ends. Per the germline V gene, CDR1 is MGHDK and CDR2 is SYGVNS. The CDR3 is 15 residues long. The CDR3 coding sequence is TGTGCCAGCAGTGAATGGGGGCAAGCCAACTATGGCTACACCTTC. Its protein is CASSEWGQANYGYTF.

CDR3 region: CASSVEGLEFGELFF. The CDR3 DNA follows: TGTGCCAGCAGCGTAGAGGGACTAGAATTCGGGGAGCTGTTTTTT. The rearrangement uses TRBV9 and TRBJ2-2; 8 nucleotides line up with TRBD2. In germline, CDR1 is SGDLS, CDR2 YYNGEE. V shed 0 bases, J shed 7 bases, and the junction held 5 bases outside the gene matches. The CDR3 consists of 15 residues.

The V call is TRBV3-1 (or the pseudogene TRBV3-2), the J call TRBJ1-2, with D perhaps TRBD1 (5 bases). Per the germline V gene, CDR1 is LGHDT and CDR2 is YNNKEL (reference sequence). Trimming stripped 1 base from V and 1 base from J, with 13 bases between. The CDR3 has 16 residues. CDR3 coding DNA: TGTGCCAGCAGCCAAGGGTGGGCAGACAGTAACTATGGCTACACCTTC. This translates into CASSQGWADSNYGYTF.

The genes are TRBV19 and TRBJ1-5, with D possibly being TRBD1 (5 bases). The CDR3 has 15 residues. Trimming removed 7 bases from V and 1 base from J, with 14 bases in between. Germline V CDR1 and CDR2: LNHDA, SQIVND (reference sequence). The CDR3: CASTLGGRSNQPQHF. The CDR3 DNA is TGTGCCAGTACCCTCGGGGGACGCAGCAATCAGCCCCAGCATTTT.

V is TRBV6-5 and J is TRBJ1-1, with D possibly being TRBD1 (5 bases). Germline loops: CDR1 MNHEY, CDR2 SVGAGI. V lost 10 bases and J lost 3, with 15 bases in between. There are 13 residues in the CDR3. The CDR3 spells CATKQARYTEAFF. For the CDR3, the DNA is TGTGCCACCAAACAGGCCAGGTACACTGAAGCTTTCTTT.

The gene calls are TRBV3-1 (or the pseudogene TRBV3-2) and TRBJ1-1; possible D gene TRBD1, 5 bases. V lost 3 bases and J 8 bases, leaving 10 bases between the germline ends. This CDR3 is built from 12 residues. Germline V lookup: CDR1 LGHDT, CDR2 YNNKEL (reference sequence). The CDR3 DNA is TGTGCCAGCAGCCACGGGGGGGTCGAAGCTTTCTTT. It codes for CASSHGGVEAFF.

This sequence joins TRBV6-6 and TRBJ2-1, with D perhaps TRBD1 (6 bases). The germline V and J ends were trimmed by 10 bases and 4 bases, with 20 bases remaining between them. This CDR3 is built from 15 residues. Germline assignment: CDR1 MNHNY and CDR2 SVGAGI (reference sequence). CDR3 nucleotides: TGTGCCACCAGGGACAAAGATTTGGGTTACAATGAGCAGTTCTTC. Translation: CATRDKDLGYNEQFF.

This chain links TRBV9 with TRBJ2-7; 10 bases match TRBD2. The CDR3 extends over 14 amino acids. Germline CDR1 and CDR2: SGDLS and YYNGEE. J gave up 4 bases and V 4 bases, and 5 bases lay outside the gene matches. CDR3 sequence: CASSSSGGAYEQYF. The DNA for the CDR3 is TGTGCCAGCAGCTCCAGCGGGGGGGCTTACGAGCAGTACTTC.

The genes are TRBV19 and TRBJ2-5; perhaps TRBD1 as D (5 bases). CDR1 LNHDA and CDR2 SQIVND come from the germline V gene (reference sequence). V lost 6 bases, J lost 5 bases, and 19 bases lay in between. The CDR3 is 15 amino acids. CDR3 region: CASRETAPSRETQYF. The CDR3, as DNA: TGTGCCAGTAGAGAGACAGCGCCCTCCCGGGAGACCCAGTACTTC.

This clone was observed once. The rearrangement joins TRBV7-2 to TRBJ2-5, with 8 bases aligning to TRBD2. The CDR3 spans 14 residues. V lost 4 bases and J lost 5; bases outside the gene matches: 6. Germline CDR1 is SGHTA and CDR2 is FQGNSA. CDR3: CASSSGGAGETQYF. The CDR3 bases are TGTGCCAGCAGCTCCGGGGGGGCGGGGGAGACCCAGTACTTC.

The J gene is TRBJ2-4, the V gene TRBV5-6; 13 positions agree with TRBD2. CDR3 length: 16 amino acids. Germline CDR1 is SGHDT and CDR2 is YYEEEE. V shed 4 bases, J shed 4 bases, and the junction held 5 bases outside the gene matches. The DNA of the CDR3 is TGTGCCAGCAGCCTGACTAGCGGGGGGCTAAAAAACATTCAGTACTTC. Encoded protein: CASSLTSGGLKNIQYF.

This chain joins TRBV6-5 and TRBJ2-1; TRBD2 might be the D (6 bases). Germline lookup yields CDR1 MNHEY and CDR2 SVGAGI. This CDR3 comprises 15 residues. Deletions cut 6 bases from V and 0 bases from J, with 12 bases between. The CDR3 loop is CASSFRGTSYNEQFF. The CDR3 DNA sequence: TGTGCCAGCAGCTTCCGGGGGACCTCCTACAATGAGCAGTTCTTC.

The rearrangement uses TRBV4-1 and TRBJ2-5, with D perhaps matching TRBD1 (5 bases). V lost 0 bases to trimming and J lost 7 bases, with 6 bases between them. CDR1 MGHRA and CDR2 YSYEKL come from the germline V gene. The CDR3 loop spans 12 amino acids. CDR3 sequence (DNA): TGCGCCAGCAGCCAAGAAACAGGGACCCAGTACTTC. Its protein product is CASSQETGTQYF.

The CDR3 sequence is CASSPGTGGYYGYTF. The CDR3 nucleotides read TGTGCCAGCAGCCCGGGAACAGGGGGCTACTATGGCTACACCTTC. The gene calls are TRBV5-5 and TRBJ1-2; 9 positions agree with TRBD1. This CDR3 region has 15 residues. The J segment lost 3 bases and the V segment lost 4 bases, leaving 7 bases of the junction unmatched. CDR1 and CDR2 from the germline V gene are SGHKS and YYEKEE (reference sequence).

The CDR3 nucleotides are TGCGCCAGCAGCCTCGGCGGCGCAAACAATGAGCAGTTCTTC. Amino acids: CASSLGGANNEQFF. The chain joins TRBV10-1 to TRBJ2-1; D call uncertain. This CDR3 is 14 amino acids long. Trimming took 6 bases from V and 5 from J, leaving 14 bases between them. Germline V lookup: CDR1 WNHNN, CDR2 SYGVQD (reference sequence).

The rearrangement uses TRBV7-2 and TRBJ2-5; no reliable D call. CDR1 is SGHTA and CDR2 is FQGNSA in the germline V gene. This CDR3 has 14 residues. The ends were cut back, 1 base at V and 1 base at J, with 7 bases in the middle. CDR3 nucleotides: TGTGCCAGCAGCTTAGTGGGCCTCCAAGAGACCCAGTACTTC. Protein product: CASSLVGLQETQYF.

The rearrangement links TRBV9 to TRBJ2-1; 9 bases are a match to TRBD1. The CDR3 has 15 residues. CDR1 is SGDLS, CDR2 YYNGEE, per germline. V lost 4 bases and J lost 8; bases outside the gene matches: 10. The CDR3 DNA is TGTGCCAGCAGCTTGAGGACAGGGGTTCCAGATGAGCAGTTCTTC. Its translation is CASSLRTGVPDEQFF.

The J gene is TRBJ2-5, the V gene TRBV24-1; 7 positions match TRBD2. V was clipped by 4 bases and J by 5 bases; unmatched bases: 0. Germline CDR1 is KGHDR and CDR2 is SFDVKD. The CDR3 contains 12 residues. The DNA of the CDR3 is TGTGCCACCAGTGAGGGGGGGGAGACCCAGTACTTC. Residues: CATSEGGETQYF.

V gene TRBV5-4 combines with J gene TRBJ2-5, with 8 bases identical to TRBD2. Germline CDR1 and CDR2: SGHNT and YYREEE (reference sequence). CDR3 length: 16 residues. V was pared by 3 bases and J by 4 bases, with 11 bases of the junction left unmatched. CDR3 DNA: TGTGCCAGCAGCTCTGGGACGGGGGGGCCTACAGAGACCCAGTACTTC. It is translated as CASSSGTGGPTETQYF.

The V gene is TRBV19, the J gene TRBJ1-5; a possible D gene is TRBD1 (5 bases). CDR1 is LNHDA, CDR2 SQIVND, per germline (reference sequence). The CDR3 runs to 16 residues. V gave up 7 bases and J gave up 2 bases, with 18 bases separating them. CDR3 amino acids: CASKQGRVGGNQPQHF. The CDR3 nucleotides read TGTGCCAGTAAGCAGGGCAGGGTGGGTGGCAATCAGCCCCAGCATTTT.

The table lists this clone with a few counts. The chain couples TRBV23-1 to TRBJ2-2, with D possibly matching TRBD2 (6 bases). TRBV23-1 is assigned to the ORF class and has an uncertain function. The CDR3 extends over 16 amino acids. V lost 4 bases, J lost 6 bases, and 18 bases lay in between. Here the CDR3 DNA reads TGCGCCAGCAGTCTGGGGGGTCCCGGTCGGGCCGGGGAGCTGTTTTTT. It is translated as CASSLGGPGRAGELFF.

V gene TRBV10-1 combines with J gene TRBJ2-2; D gene uncertain. Germline CDR1 is WNHNN and CDR2 is SYGVQD (reference sequence). This CDR3 region has 14 residues. V lost 2 bases to trimming and J lost 6 bases, with 10 bases between them. This CDR3 is CASSEGNRAGELFF. CDR3 bases: TGCGCCAGCAGTGAGGGTAATCGGGCCGGGGAGCTGTTTTTT.

The chain employs TRBV4-3 and TRBJ2-2; 7 bases align to TRBD2. The V segment lost 1 base and the J segment 1 base; nucleotides outside the gene matches: 3. This CDR3 region has 16 residues. Germline V gives CDR1 LGHNA, CDR2 YSLEER. This CDR3 reads CASSQASGKNTGELFF. CDR3 in DNA: TGCGCCAGCAGCCAAGCGAGCGGGAAGAACACCGGGGAGCTGTTTTTT.